Listed below are T cell receptor beta chains from one sample, sequenced in a study of T cell changes during pregnancy in multiple sclerosis. Measured with immunoSEQ multiplex PCR; TCRdb has only the in-frame clones, and not every one. The sample comprises about 100,000 clones, roughly 92% of which are singletons, and over 2% rests with the top ten. This specimen was peripheral blood, taken in the first trimester of pregnancy. These receptors originate from a female donor with multiple sclerosis, enrolled in a pregnancy study. CDR3s include the opening cysteine and the closing phenylalanine or tryptophan. The D gene is left open where the match is weak. The size field is filled for only some rows; it gives once, few, many or a size class.

cdr3_length	d_call	v_call	clone_size	j_call	cdr3_nt	cdr3_aa
11	NA	TRBV29-1	NA	TRBJ1-2	TGCAGCGTTGAATGGGGGCTTGGCTACACCTTC	CSVEWGLGYTF
15	NA	TRBV28	once	TRBJ1-1	TGTGCCAGCAGTCTAACCGGACAGCCGAACACTGAAGCTTTCTTT	CASSLTGQPNTEAFF
15	NA	TRBV6-5	NA	TRBJ1-2	TGTGCCAGCAGCTCGACAGGATCTCCCTCCTATGGCTACACCTTC	CASSSTGSPSYGYTF
15	TRBD1	TRBV28	NA	TRBJ2-7	TGTGCCAGCCACACCGTCGGACAGGGCTTATGGGAGCAGTACTTC	CASHTVGQGLWEQYF
16	TRBD1	TRBV19	NA	TRBJ1-2	TGTGCCAGTACGGACAGGGGGCGATCCTCCAGCTATGGCTACACCTTC	CASTDRGRSSSYGYTF
15	TRBD2	TRBV7-9	NA	TRBJ2-1	TGTGCCAGCAGCTTAGAGTCTAGCGGAAACAATGAGCAGTTCTTC	CASSLESSGNNEQFF
14	NA	TRBV5-1	NA	TRBJ1-6	TGCGCCACAGCCATAGGGACAACGAATTCACCCCTCCACTTT	CATAIGTTNSPLHF
15	NA	TRBV21-1	once	TRBJ1-2	TGTGCCAGCAGCAACGGCAGGCTCGGGGAGCATGGCTACACCTTC	CASSNGRLGEHGYTF
13	NA	TRBV13	NA	TRBJ2-7	TGTGCCAGCAGCCCGGCAAAGGGGTACGAGCAGTACTTC	CASSPAKGYEQYF
15	TRBD1	TRBV7-8	NA	TRBJ2-3	TGTGCCAGCAGCTCCAGACAGGGAAGCACAGATACGCAGTATTTT	CASSSRQGSTDTQYF
14	TRBD1	TRBV29-1	NA	TRBJ2-3	TGCAGCGTTCTGACAGGGGGTGGAATAGATACGCAGTATTTT	CSVLTGGGIDTQYF
16	TRBD1	TRBV9	few	TRBJ1-1	TGTGCCAGCAGCTTTACAGGGGGCCCCCTTAACACTGAAGCTTTCTTT	CASSFTGGPLNTEAFF
13	NA	TRBV7-6	NA	TRBJ2-1	TGTGCCAGCAGCTTCGGGGACTACAATGAGCAGTTCTTC	CASSFGDYNEQFF
18	TRBD1	TRBV2	NA	TRBJ1-1	TGTGCCAGCAGTGAAGCGGAAACCGGGATAGGGGGCACCACTGAAGCTTTCTTT	CASSEAETGIGGTTEAFF
13	NA	TRBV29-1	NA	TRBJ1-1	TGCAGCGCCGGAGGCTCCCTGAACACTGAAGCTTTCTTT	CSAGGSLNTEAFF
16	TRBD2	TRBV7-9	NA	TRBJ2-1	TGTGCCAGCAGCTTAGGACTAGCGGGAGGTGGGAATGAGCAGTTCTTC	CASSLGLAGGGNEQFF
14	TRBD1	TRBV19	NA	TRBJ2-4	TGTGCCAGTAGTTTTGGGACAGCTAAAAACATTCAGTACTTC	CASSFGTAKNIQYF
16	NA	TRBV6-6	NA	TRBJ1-5	TGTGCCAGCAGTTACTCGAGGGAAGGTCCAAATCAGCCCCAGCATTTT	CASSYSREGPNQPQHF